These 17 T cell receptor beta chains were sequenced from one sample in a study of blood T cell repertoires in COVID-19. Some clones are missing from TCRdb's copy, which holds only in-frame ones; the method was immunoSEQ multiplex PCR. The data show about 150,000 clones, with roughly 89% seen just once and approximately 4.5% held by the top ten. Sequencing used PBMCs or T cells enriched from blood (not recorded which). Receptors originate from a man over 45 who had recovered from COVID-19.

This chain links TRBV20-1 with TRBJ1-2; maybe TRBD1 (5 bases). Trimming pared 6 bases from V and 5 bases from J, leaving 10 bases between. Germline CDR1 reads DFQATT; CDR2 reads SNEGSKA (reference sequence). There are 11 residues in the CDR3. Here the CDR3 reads CSAPQGYGYTF. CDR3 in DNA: TGCAGTGCGCCTCAGGGTTATGGCTACACCTTC.

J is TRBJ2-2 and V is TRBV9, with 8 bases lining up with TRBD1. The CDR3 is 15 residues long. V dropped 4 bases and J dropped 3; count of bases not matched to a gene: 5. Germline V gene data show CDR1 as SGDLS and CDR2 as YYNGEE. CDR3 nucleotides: TGTGCCAGCAGCCCCGGACAGGGAGACACCGGGGAGCTGTTTTTT. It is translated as CASSPGQGDTGELFF.

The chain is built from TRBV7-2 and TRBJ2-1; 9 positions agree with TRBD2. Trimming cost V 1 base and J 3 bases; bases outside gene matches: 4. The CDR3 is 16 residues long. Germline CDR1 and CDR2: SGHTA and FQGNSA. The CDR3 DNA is TGTGCCAGCAGCTTAGTTGGGACTAGCAGCTACAATGAGCAGTTCTTC. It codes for CASSLVGTSSYNEQFF. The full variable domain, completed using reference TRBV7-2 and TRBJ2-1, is GAGVSQSPSNKVTEKGKDVELRCDPISGHTALYWYRQSLGQGLEFLIYFQGNSAPDKSGLPSDRFSAERTGGSVSTLTIQRTQQEDSAVYLCASSLVGTSSYNEQFFGPGTRLTVL.

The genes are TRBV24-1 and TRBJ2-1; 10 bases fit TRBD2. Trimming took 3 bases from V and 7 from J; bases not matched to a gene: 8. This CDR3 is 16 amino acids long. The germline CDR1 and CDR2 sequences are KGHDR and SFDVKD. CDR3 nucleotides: TGTGCCACCAGTGATCCGAGCGGGGGGGTTTATAATGAGCAGTTCTTC. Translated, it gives CATSDPSGGVYNEQFF.

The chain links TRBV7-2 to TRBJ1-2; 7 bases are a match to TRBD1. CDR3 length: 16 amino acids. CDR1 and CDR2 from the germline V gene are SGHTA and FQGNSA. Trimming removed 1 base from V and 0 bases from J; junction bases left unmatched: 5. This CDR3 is CASSLGGGTSNYGYTF. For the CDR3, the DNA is TGTGCCAGCAGCTTAGGAGGGGGCACTTCTAACTATGGCTACACCTTC.

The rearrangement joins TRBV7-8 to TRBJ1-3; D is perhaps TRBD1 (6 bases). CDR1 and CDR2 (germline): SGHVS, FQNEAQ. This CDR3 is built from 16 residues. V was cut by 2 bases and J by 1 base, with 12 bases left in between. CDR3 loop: CASSLSGGQSGNTIYF. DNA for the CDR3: TGTGCCAGCAGCTTAAGCGGGGGCCAGTCTGGAAACACCATATATTTT.

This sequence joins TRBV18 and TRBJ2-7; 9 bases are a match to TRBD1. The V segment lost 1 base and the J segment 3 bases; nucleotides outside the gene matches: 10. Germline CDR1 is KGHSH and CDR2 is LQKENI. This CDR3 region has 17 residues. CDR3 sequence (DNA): TGTGCCAGCTCACCACAGGGACAGGGTAACCCAATCTACGAGCAGTACTTC. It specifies CASSPQGQGNPIYEQYF.

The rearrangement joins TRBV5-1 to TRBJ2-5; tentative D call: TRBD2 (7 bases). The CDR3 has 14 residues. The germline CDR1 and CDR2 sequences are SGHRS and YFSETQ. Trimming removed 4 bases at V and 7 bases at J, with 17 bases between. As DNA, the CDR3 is TGCGCCAGCAGCGATGGGGGGGGCTCGGGGACCCAGTACTTC. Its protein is CASSDGGGSGTQYF.

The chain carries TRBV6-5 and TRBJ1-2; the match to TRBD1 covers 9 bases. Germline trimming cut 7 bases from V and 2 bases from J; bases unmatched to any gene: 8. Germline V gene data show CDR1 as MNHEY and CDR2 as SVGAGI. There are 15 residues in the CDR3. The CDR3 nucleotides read TGTGCCAGCATCGCGGGGACAGGGTGGAACTATGGCTACACCTTC. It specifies CASIAGTGWNYGYTF.

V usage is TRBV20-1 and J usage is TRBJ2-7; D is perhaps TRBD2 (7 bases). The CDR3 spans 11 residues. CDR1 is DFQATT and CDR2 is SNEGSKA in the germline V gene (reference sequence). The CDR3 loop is CSMVGGRLQYF. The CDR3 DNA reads TGCAGCATGGTCGGGGGGCGTCTACAGTACTTC.

CDR3 nucleotide sequence: TGTGCCAGCAGCTTGGGACAGAGGTGGAATCAGCCCCAGCATTTT. Translation gives CASSLGQRWNQPQHF. The V gene is TRBV5-6, the J gene TRBJ1-5; tentative D call: TRBD1 (5 bases). V was pared by 0 bases and J by 4 bases, with 11 bases between. CDR1 and CDR2 (germline): SGHDT, YYEEEE. This CDR3 has 15 residues. The whole variable domain, filled in from reference TRBV5-6 and TRBJ1-5, reads DAGVTQSPTHLIKTRGQQVTLRCSPKSGHDTVSWYQQALGQGPQFIFQYYEEEERQRGNFPDRFSGHQFPNYSSELNVNALLLGDSALYLCASSLGQRWNQPQHFGDGTRLSIL.

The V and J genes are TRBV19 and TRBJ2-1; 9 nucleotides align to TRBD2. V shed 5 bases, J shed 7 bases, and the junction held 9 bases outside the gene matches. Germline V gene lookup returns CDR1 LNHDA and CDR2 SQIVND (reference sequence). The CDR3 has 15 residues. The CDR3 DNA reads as TGTGCCAGTAGTCCCGGGGCTAGCGGGACGAATGAGCAGTTCTTC. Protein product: CASSPGASGTNEQFF.

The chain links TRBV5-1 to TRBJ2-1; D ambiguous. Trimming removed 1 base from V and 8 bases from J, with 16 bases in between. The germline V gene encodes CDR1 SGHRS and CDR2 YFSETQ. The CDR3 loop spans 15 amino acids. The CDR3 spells CASSLPRVHPDEQFF. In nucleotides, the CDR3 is TGCGCCAGCAGCTTGCCCCGGGTCCACCCCGATGAGCAGTTCTTC.

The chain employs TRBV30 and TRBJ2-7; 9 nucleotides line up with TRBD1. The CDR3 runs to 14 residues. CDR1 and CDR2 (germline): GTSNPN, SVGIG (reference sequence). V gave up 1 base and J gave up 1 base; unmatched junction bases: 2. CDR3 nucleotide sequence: TGTGCCTGGAGTGCCGGGACAGGGTCCTACGAGCAGTACGTC. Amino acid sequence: CAWSAGTGSYEQYV.

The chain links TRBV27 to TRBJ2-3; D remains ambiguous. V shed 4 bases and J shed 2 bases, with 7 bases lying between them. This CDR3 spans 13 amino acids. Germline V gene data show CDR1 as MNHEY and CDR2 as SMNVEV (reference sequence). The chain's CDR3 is CASSSTVTDTQYF. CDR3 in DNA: TGTGCCAGCAGTTCTACGGTCACAGATACGCAGTATTTT.

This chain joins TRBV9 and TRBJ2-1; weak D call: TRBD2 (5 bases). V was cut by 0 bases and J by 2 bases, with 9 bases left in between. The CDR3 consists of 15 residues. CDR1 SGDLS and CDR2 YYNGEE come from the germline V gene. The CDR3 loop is CASSVDPGTYNEQFF. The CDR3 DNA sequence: TGTGCCAGCAGCGTAGACCCGGGGACCTACAATGAGCAGTTCTTC.

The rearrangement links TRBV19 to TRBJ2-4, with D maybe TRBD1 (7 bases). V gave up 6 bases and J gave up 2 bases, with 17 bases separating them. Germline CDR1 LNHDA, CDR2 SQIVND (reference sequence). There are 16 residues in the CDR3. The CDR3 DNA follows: TGTGCCAGTAGCAGGGGGGCTGACAGGCCCAAAAACATTCAGTACTTC. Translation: CASSRGADRPKNIQYF.